This TCR beta chain was sequenced in a study of T cells in localized non-small cell lung cancer. Only in-frame clones appear in the TCRdb table, and some are missing; sequencing was by immunoSEQ multiplex PCR. The data show approximately 15,000 clones, with around 85% seen just once and approximately 24% held by the top ten. The sequence came from a female donor over 55 with stage I squamous cell lung carcinoma. Sequences were derived from peripheral blood, sampled before any cancer treatment.

Here the CDR3 reads CASSLGLGGAYNEQFF. CDR3 bases: TGCGCCAGCAGCCTGGGTCTAGGGGGCGCCTACAATGAGCAGTTCTTC. The genes are TRBV5-1 and TRBJ2-1; 7 bases map to TRBD1. Germline V gene data show CDR1 as SGHRS and CDR2 as YFSETQ. The CDR3 loop spans 16 amino acids. Losses at the gene ends were 4 bases for V and 2 bases for J; bases not matched to a gene: 9. Looking up the rest from reference TRBV5-1 and TRBJ2-1 gives the full variable domain: KAGVTQTPRYLIKTRGQQVTLSCSPISGHRSVSWYQQTPGQGLQFLFEYFSETQRNKGNFPGRFSGRQFSNSRSEMNVSTLELGDSALYLCASSLGLGGAYNEQFFGPGTRLTVL.